Listed below are T cell receptor beta chains from one sample, sequenced in a study of cytomegalovirus exposure and HLA in healthy donors. Profiling relied on immunoSEQ multiplex PCR, and the TCRdb table lists in-frame clones only, not all of them. The sample lists under 200,000 clones, roughly 80% occurring once. Sequenced input: PBMCs. The receptors were sampled from a woman aged 18-29 years in good health and CMV-seronegative. The CDR3 runs from the conserved cysteine through the conserved F or W. Fields, in order: CDR3 DNA, CDR3 protein, V gene, D gene, clone size, J gene. A D gene is named only where the DNA matches it firmly. Clone size is stated in some rows and not others, as once, few, many or a class when expanded.

CDR3 DNA: TGTGCCAGCAGAGTAACAGGGGACCCGAAAAACATTCAGTACTTC; CDR3 protein: CASRVTGDPKNIQYF; V gene: TRBV27; D gene: TRBD1; clone size: -; J gene: TRBJ2-4
CDR3 DNA: TGTGCCTGGAGACCTCGAGCCCTATTAGCTAACTATGGCTACACCTTC; CDR3 protein: CAWRPRALLANYGYTF; V gene: TRBV30; D gene: -; clone size: -; J gene: TRBJ1-2
CDR3 DNA: TGCAGCGTTGAGAGGGGTAGCGGGGGGGCCAATGAGCAGTTCTTC; CDR3 protein: CSVERGSGGANEQFF; V gene: TRBV29-1; D gene: TRBD2; clone size: few; J gene: TRBJ2-1
CDR3 DNA: TGTGCCAGCAGTGCGTCGACAGGGGTAGACACTGAAGCTTTCTTT; CDR3 protein: CASSASTGVDTEAFF; V gene: TRBV6-1; D gene: TRBD1; clone size: -; J gene: TRBJ1-1
CDR3 DNA: TGTGCCATCAGTGCAGGGAATCGAGCCTACGAGCAGTACTTC; CDR3 protein: CAISAGNRAYEQYF; V gene: TRBV10-3; D gene: -; clone size: few; J gene: TRBJ2-7
CDR3 DNA: TGTGCCAGCACCCTTACGCGGGAGACCCAGTACTTC; CDR3 protein: CASTLTRETQYF; V gene: TRBV5-8; D gene: -; clone size: once; J gene: TRBJ2-5
CDR3 DNA: TGCAGCGTTGAAGATCTAGCGGGGTCACCCCACCAAGAGACCCAGTACTTC; CDR3 protein: CSVEDLAGSPHQETQYF; V gene: TRBV29-1; D gene: TRBD2; clone size: -; J gene: TRBJ2-5
CDR3 DNA: TGTGCCAGCAGACAGGGGGACTATGGCTACACCTTC; CDR3 protein: CASRQGDYGYTF; V gene: TRBV6-5; D gene: TRBD1; clone size: -; J gene: TRBJ1-2
CDR3 DNA: TGTGCCAGTAGTATAGGAGCGGCTAGCGGGAGTTACACCGGGGAGCTGTTTTTT; CDR3 protein: CASSIGAASGSYTGELFF; V gene: TRBV19; D gene: TRBD2; clone size: -; J gene: TRBJ2-2
CDR3 DNA: TGCGCCAGCAGCTTTACAGCGGCTGGGGCCAACGTCCTGACTTTC; CDR3 protein: CASSFTAAGANVLTF; V gene: TRBV5-1; D gene: -; clone size: -; J gene: TRBJ2-6
CDR3 DNA: TGTGCCAGCAGCAAGGAAGGGAGTAGGGCTAATGAAAAACTGTTTTTT; CDR3 protein: CASSKEGSRANEKLFF; V gene: TRBV7-8; D gene: -; clone size: once; J gene: TRBJ1-4
CDR3 DNA: TGTGCCAGCAGTTCCCGGACAGATGAAGCTTTCTTT; CDR3 protein: CASSSRTDEAFF; V gene: TRBV28; D gene: -; clone size: -; J gene: TRBJ1-1
CDR3 DNA: TGTGCCAGCAGGCCCCGGGACTCCACCACCGGGGAGCTGTTTTTT; CDR3 protein: CASRPRDSTTGELFF; V gene: TRBV28; D gene: -; clone size: -; J gene: TRBJ2-2
CDR3 DNA: TGCGCCAGCAGTGGGCCAGCGGGGATATACACAGATACGCAGTATTTT; CDR3 protein: CASSGPAGIYTDTQYF; V gene: TRBV10-1; D gene: TRBD2; clone size: -; J gene: TRBJ2-3
CDR3 DNA: TGTGCCAGCAGTTCAAACAGGGGGTTGGGCTCACCCCTCCACTTT; CDR3 protein: CASSSNRGLGSPLHF; V gene: TRBV5-4; D gene: TRBD1; clone size: -; J gene: TRBJ1-6
CDR3 DNA: TGTGCCAGCTCACCTGCCGGGGGGGACAATGAGCAGTTCTTC; CDR3 protein: CASSPAGGDNEQFF; V gene: TRBV18; D gene: TRBD2; clone size: -; J gene: TRBJ2-1
CDR3 DNA: TGTGCCAGCAGCTTCGGACAGGGTGGAGGGACAGATACGCAGTATTTT; CDR3 protein: CASSFGQGGGTDTQYF; V gene: TRBV7-9; D gene: TRBD1; clone size: -; J gene: TRBJ2-3
CDR3 DNA: TGTGCCAGCAGACACACGACAGGGGAGCACTATGGCTACACCTTC; CDR3 protein: CASRHTTGEHYGYTF; V gene: TRBV6-5; D gene: TRBD1; clone size: -; J gene: TRBJ1-2
CDR3 DNA: TGTGCCAGCAGCTTGGTAGGACTAGCGGGTACTTGGGAGCAGTACTTC; CDR3 protein: CASSLVGLAGTWEQYF; V gene: TRBV5-6; D gene: TRBD2; clone size: few; J gene: TRBJ2-7
CDR3 DNA: TGTGCCACCTGCAGAGTAGTACAGGGGCGACAGCCCCAGCATTTT; CDR3 protein: CATCRVVQGRQPQHF; V gene: TRBV15; D gene: TRBD1; clone size: -; J gene: TRBJ1-5
CDR3 DNA: TGTGCCATCAGTGCCGGGGGGGACTCCTACAATGAGCAGTTCTTC; CDR3 protein: CAISAGGDSYNEQFF; V gene: TRBV10-3; D gene: TRBD2; clone size: -; J gene: TRBJ2-1
CDR3 DNA: TGTGCCAGCAGCCCAGGGTTTTACGAGCAGTACTTC; CDR3 protein: CASSPGFYEQYF; V gene: TRBV7-9; D gene: -; clone size: -; J gene: TRBJ2-7
CDR3 DNA: TGTGCCAGCAGTCGACAGGCGAGCTCCTACAATGAGCAGTTCTTC; CDR3 protein: CASSRQASSYNEQFF; V gene: TRBV14; D gene: -; clone size: -; J gene: TRBJ2-1
CDR3 DNA: TGTGCCAGCAGACCCTCTATGAACACTGAAGCTTTCTTT; CDR3 protein: CASRPSMNTEAFF; V gene: TRBV6-6; D gene: -; clone size: -; J gene: TRBJ1-1
CDR3 DNA: TGTGCCAGTAGCCAGGGAATCCAAGAGACCCAGTACTTC; CDR3 protein: CASSQGIQETQYF; V gene: TRBV19; D gene: -; clone size: -; J gene: TRBJ2-5
CDR3 DNA: TGTGCCAGCAGCCCCACAGGGTACACTGAAGCTTTCTTT; CDR3 protein: CASSPTGYTEAFF; V gene: TRBV27; D gene: -; clone size: -; J gene: TRBJ1-1
CDR3 DNA: TGTGCCAGCAGCCCGGGGGAGCAAGAGACCCAGTACTTC; CDR3 protein: CASSPGEQETQYF; V gene: TRBV11-2; D gene: -; clone size: -; J gene: TRBJ2-5
CDR3 DNA: TGTGCCAGCAGCCCCCCACGGACTAGCGGGAGGGTCAATGAGCAGTTCTTC; CDR3 protein: CASSPPRTSGRVNEQFF; V gene: TRBV27; D gene: TRBD2; clone size: -; J gene: TRBJ2-1
CDR3 DNA: TGTGCCAGCAGTAGAAGGGAGAATGAAAAACTGTTTTTT; CDR3 protein: CASSRRENEKLFF; V gene: TRBV27; D gene: -; clone size: -; J gene: TRBJ1-4
CDR3 DNA: TGCGCCAGCAGCCAAGAACTGACCGACAGCCGTCTTGGGGTGGATGAAAAACTGTTTTTT; CDR3 protein: CASSQELTDSRLGVDEKLFF; V gene: TRBV4-1; D gene: -; clone size: -; J gene: TRBJ1-4
CDR3 DNA: TGTGCCAGCTCAACGTACAGTTCAACTAATGAAAAACTGTTTTTT; CDR3 protein: CASSTYSSTNEKLFF; V gene: TRBV18; D gene: -; clone size: -; J gene: TRBJ1-4
CDR3 DNA: TGTGCCAGCTCACCACCTCCGCGGGATTCTTACGAGCAGTACTTC; CDR3 protein: CASSPPPRDSYEQYF; V gene: TRBV18; D gene: -; clone size: -; J gene: TRBJ2-7
CDR3 DNA: TGTGCCAGCAGTTACGGTCCAGCGGGACTGTCAGAGACCCAGTACTTC; CDR3 protein: CASSYGPAGLSETQYF; V gene: TRBV6-5; D gene: TRBD2; clone size: -; J gene: TRBJ2-5
CDR3 DNA: TGTGCCAGCAGCCAAGAGGGACTAGCGGGAGGAAAGGGACCGTGGAATGAGCAGTTCTTC; CDR3 protein: CASSQEGLAGGKGPWNEQFF; V gene: TRBV14; D gene: TRBD2; clone size: -; J gene: TRBJ2-1
CDR3 DNA: TGCGCCAGCAGCTTGGTCCCCGATTCGGGAGAGACCCAGTACTTC; CDR3 protein: CASSLVPDSGETQYF; V gene: TRBV5-1; D gene: -; clone size: -; J gene: TRBJ2-5
CDR3 DNA: TGTGCCAGCAGTCCCGGACAGGGAAACACCATATATTTT; CDR3 protein: CASSPGQGNTIYF; V gene: TRBV28; D gene: -; clone size: -; J gene: TRBJ1-3
CDR3 DNA: TGTGCCAGCAGTCGCCCGACTAGCGGGGACCTCAATGAGCAGTTCTTC; CDR3 protein: CASSRPTSGDLNEQFF; V gene: TRBV27; D gene: TRBD2; clone size: -; J gene: TRBJ2-1
CDR3 DNA: TGCGCCAGCAGCCAAGAGGGAAGGGGTAGCGGGGTGGGGGTGAAGACCCAGTACTTC; CDR3 protein: CASSQEGRGSGVGVKTQYF; V gene: TRBV4-1; D gene: TRBD2; clone size: -; J gene: TRBJ2-5
CDR3 DNA: TGCGCCAGCAGCCCAACCGGGTTAGCGGGGGTTTACGAGCAGTACTTC; CDR3 protein: CASSPTGLAGVYEQYF; V gene: TRBV5-1; D gene: TRBD2; clone size: -; J gene: TRBJ2-7
CDR3 DNA: TGTGCCAGCAGTGCAGGCTCTATGAACACTGAAGCTTTCTTT; CDR3 protein: CASSAGSMNTEAFF; V gene: TRBV2; D gene: -; clone size: -; J gene: TRBJ1-1
CDR3 DNA: TGTGCCAGCAGTTTCATCGGGACTACCCACGGCAATGAGCAGTTCTTC; CDR3 protein: CASSFIGTTHGNEQFF; V gene: TRBV28; D gene: TRBD2; clone size: -; J gene: TRBJ2-1
CDR3 DNA: TGCGCCAGCAGCCCGGAGGAGAACTCTGGGGCCAACGTCCTGACTTTC; CDR3 protein: CASSPEENSGANVLTF; V gene: TRBV5-1; D gene: -; clone size: few; J gene: TRBJ2-6
CDR3 DNA: TGTGCCAGCAGCGTAGCCGGGGGGACCACAGATACGCAGTATTTT; CDR3 protein: CASSVAGGTTDTQYF; V gene: TRBV9; D gene: TRBD2; clone size: -; J gene: TRBJ2-3
CDR3 DNA: TGTGCCAGCAGCTCAGGGGGGTACGAGCAGTACTTC; CDR3 protein: CASSSGGYEQYF; V gene: TRBV27; D gene: -; clone size: -; J gene: TRBJ2-7
CDR3 DNA: TGTGCCAGCAGCCATCGACTAGCGGGGGAAGTAAACAATGAGCAGTTCTTC; CDR3 protein: CASSHRLAGEVNNEQFF; V gene: TRBV7-7; D gene: TRBD2; clone size: once; J gene: TRBJ2-1
CDR3 DNA: TGTGCCAGTAGTGAGGGACAGGGCAGCGAAAAACTGTTTTTT; CDR3 protein: CASSEGQGSEKLFF; V gene: TRBV19; D gene: TRBD1; clone size: -; J gene: TRBJ1-4
CDR3 DNA: TGTGCCAGTAGCGGACTAGCGGGAGTGGATGAGCAGTTCTTC; CDR3 protein: CASSGLAGVDEQFF; V gene: TRBV19; D gene: TRBD2; clone size: -; J gene: TRBJ2-1
CDR3 DNA: TGTGCCAGTAGTATAGATCCCTTTAAAACCGGGACAACCTTGGACGAGCAGTACTTC; CDR3 protein: CASSIDPFKTGTTLDEQYF; V gene: TRBV19; D gene: -; clone size: -; J gene: TRBJ2-7
CDR3 DNA: TGCAGCGTTAGAGGCGGAGGGGAGCAGTTCTTC; CDR3 protein: CSVRGGGEQFF; V gene: TRBV29-1; D gene: -; clone size: -; J gene: TRBJ2-1
CDR3 DNA: TGTGCCAGCAGTGATACAGGGGCCCCGAGGACTGAAGCTTTCTTT; CDR3 protein: CASSDTGAPRTEAFF; V gene: TRBV6-1; D gene: TRBD1; clone size: once; J gene: TRBJ1-1
CDR3 DNA: TGTGCCAGCACCGACTGGGGAGGGCCCTACGAGCAGTACTTC; CDR3 protein: CASTDWGGPYEQYF; V gene: TRBV11-2; D gene: TRBD2; clone size: -; J gene: TRBJ2-7
CDR3 DNA: TGTGCCAGCAGCAACCTTGGGGCCCTTCGGCCCCAGCATTTT; CDR3 protein: CASSNLGALRPQHF; V gene: TRBV28; D gene: -; clone size: few; J gene: TRBJ1-5
CDR3 DNA: TGTGCCAGCAGCTTGAACGGCGGGAGTATCCGGAACAATGAGCAGTTCTTC; CDR3 protein: CASSLNGGSIRNNEQFF; V gene: TRBV5-4; D gene: TRBD2; clone size: -; J gene: TRBJ2-1
CDR3 DNA: TGTGCCAGCAGCTTGCGGCGGGCGGGGCGAAAACTGTTTTTT; CDR3 protein: CASSLRRAGRKLFF; V gene: TRBV13; D gene: -; clone size: few; J gene: TRBJ1-4
CDR3 DNA: TGTGCCAGCAGCCCCTTCCAGGGGGCGGGTCCGGGGGAGCTGTTTTTT; CDR3 protein: CASSPFQGAGPGELFF; V gene: TRBV14; D gene: TRBD1; clone size: -; J gene: TRBJ2-2